Listed here are 11 T cell receptor beta chains from one sample, sequenced in a study of cytomegalovirus exposure and HLA in healthy donors. With 60 Vbeta and 13 Jbeta primers, the PCR was carried out. Sequencing used immunoSEQ multiplex PCR; TCRdb keeps in-frame clones, though not all of them. The sample lists approximately 93,000 clones, roughly 63% occurring once. The sequencing sample was made of PBMCs. These receptors were taken from a boy between 10 and 17 years old in good health and CMV-seropositive.

The V and J genes are TRBV4-2 and TRBJ2-7; 10 nucleotides agree with TRBD2. Losses at the gene ends were 3 bases for V and 2 bases for J; bases not matched to a gene: 4. Germline CDR1 and CDR2: LGHNA and YNFKEQ. The CDR3 has 15 residues. The CDR3 nucleotides are TGTGCCAGCAGCCAGAGCGGGAGGGCCGCCTACGAGCAGTACTTC. This gives the protein CASSQSGRAAYEQYF.

V usage is TRBV15 and J usage is TRBJ2-5, with 9 bases that match TRBD1. With V trimmed by 1 base and J by 5 bases, 11 bases remained unmatched. This CDR3 contains 17 residues. Germline CDR1 and CDR2: LNHNV and YYDKDF (reference sequence). The DNA of the CDR3 is TGTGCCACCAGCAGAGGGGTTACCGGGACAGGGTACGAGACCCAGTACTTC. It encodes CATSRGVTGTGYETQYF.

There are a few counts of this clone. The gene calls are TRBV21-1 and TRBJ1-6; the D segment call TRBD1 is taken from the table without a DNA check. TRBV21-1 is noted as a pseudogene. CDR3 length: 16 amino acids. The CDR3 loop is CASSPGHFGLNSPLHF. The DNA for the CDR3 is TGTGCCAGCAGCCCTGGGCATTTTGGGCTTAATTCACCCCTCCACTTT.

J is TRBJ2-3 and V is TRBV9; D not resolved. Germline-derived CDR1 and CDR2 are SGDLS and YYNGEE. CDR3 length: 14 amino acids. Trimming removed 0 bases at V and 3 bases at J, with 8 bases between. CDR3: CASSVASQTDTQYF. DNA for the CDR3: TGTGCCAGCAGCGTAGCTTCACAGACAGATACGCAGTATTTT. The full variable domain, with the rest looked up from reference TRBV9 and TRBJ2-3, is DSGVTQTPKHLITATGQRVTLRCSPRSGDLSVYWYQQSLDQGLQFLIQYYNGEERAKGNILERFSAQQFPDLHSELNLSSLELGDSALYFCASSVASQTDTQYFGPGTRLTVL.

This chain joins TRBV9 and TRBJ1-3, with 9 bases aligning to TRBD1. Germline CDR1 SGDLS, CDR2 YYNGEE. The CDR3 is 16 residues long. V lost 1 base to trimming and J lost 7 bases; unmatched junction nucleotides: 9. The CDR3 DNA reads TGTGCCAGCAGCGTACTTACAGGGGGCGAAGGGAACACCATATATTTT. Protein: CASSVLTGGEGNTIYF.

V is TRBV29-1 and J is TRBJ2-1, with TRBD2 matching 7 bases. CDR3 size: 15 residues. Germline V lookup: CDR1 SQVTM, CDR2 ANQGSEA. V gave up 7 bases and J gave up 6 bases; unmatched junction bases: 15. CDR3 sequence reads: CSAEIGGSLGNEQFF. In nucleotides, the CDR3 is TGCAGCGCGGAAATCGGCGGGAGCCTGGGCAATGAGCAGTTCTTC.

The chain employs TRBV5-6 and TRBJ1-3; D unresolved. The CDR3 consists of 18 residues. The germline V and J ends were trimmed by 5 bases and 0 bases, with 21 bases remaining between them. CDR1 is SGHDT, CDR2 YYEEEE, per germline. The CDR3 DNA reads as TGTGCCAGCAGTCCGCCCGGTGGGCGCCGGGGCTCTGGAAACACCATATATTTT. It encodes CASSPPGGRRGSGNTIYF.

This clone was counted between two and nine times. The gene calls are TRBV7-2 and TRBJ1-1; D is perhaps TRBD1 (5 bases). Germline V gene sequence: CDR1 SGHTA, CDR2 FQGNSA. This CDR3 is 14 amino acids long. Trimming pared 1 base from V and 5 bases from J, leaving 11 bases between. The CDR3 bases are TGTGCCAGCAGCTTAGTTTGGGGGGATACTGAAGCTTTCTTT. Amino acids: CASSLVWGDTEAFF.

This chain uses TRBV5-1 with TRBJ2-3, with 9 nucleotides matching TRBD1. This CDR3 contains 17 residues. With V trimmed by 0 bases and J by 6 bases, 11 bases remained unmatched. The germline V gene encodes CDR1 SGHRS and CDR2 YFSETQ. The DNA of the CDR3 is TGCGCCAGCAGCTTGGTACTGAGGACAGGGGAGACGGATACGCAGTATTTT. It yields the protein CASSLVLRTGETDTQYF.

This clone is a singleton in its sample. The chain has TRBV4-3 and TRBJ1-4; 9 bases match TRBD1. Per the germline V gene, CDR1 is LGHNA and CDR2 is YSLEER. The CDR3 consists of 16 residues. V lost 0 bases, J lost 12 bases, and 11 bases stayed unmatched. The CDR3 here is CASSQDYRGRILQLFF. The CDR3 DNA follows: TGCGCCAGCAGCCAAGATTACAGGGGGCGAATACTACAACTGTTTTTT.

This clone was counted only a few times. V gene TRBV6-1 combines with J gene TRBJ1-2, with D tentatively TRBD1 (6 bases). The germline V gene encodes CDR1 MNHNS and CDR2 SASEGT. CDR3 length equals 15 residues. The ends were cut back, 7 bases at V and 1 base at J, with 16 bases in the middle. Written as DNA, the CDR3 is TGTGCCAGCATGCCACAGGGAGTTCTTAACTATGGCTACACCTTC. Its protein is CASMPQGVLNYGYTF.